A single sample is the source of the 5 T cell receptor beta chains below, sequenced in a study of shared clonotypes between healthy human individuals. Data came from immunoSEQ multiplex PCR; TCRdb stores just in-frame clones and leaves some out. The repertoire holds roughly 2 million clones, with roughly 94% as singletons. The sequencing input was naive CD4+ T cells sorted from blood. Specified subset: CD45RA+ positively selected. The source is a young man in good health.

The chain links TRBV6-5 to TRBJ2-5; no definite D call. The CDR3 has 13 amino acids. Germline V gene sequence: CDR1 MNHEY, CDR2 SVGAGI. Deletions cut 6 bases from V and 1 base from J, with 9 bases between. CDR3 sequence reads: CASRKSGQETQYF. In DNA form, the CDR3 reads TGTGCCAGCAGAAAGTCGGGCCAAGAGACCCAGTACTTC.

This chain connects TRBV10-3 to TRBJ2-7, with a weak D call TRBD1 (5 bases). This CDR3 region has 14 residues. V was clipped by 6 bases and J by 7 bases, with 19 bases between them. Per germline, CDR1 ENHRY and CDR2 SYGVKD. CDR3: CAIRVQDVGGEQYF. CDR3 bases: TGTGCCATCAGAGTACAGGACGTCGGTGGGGAGCAGTACTTC.

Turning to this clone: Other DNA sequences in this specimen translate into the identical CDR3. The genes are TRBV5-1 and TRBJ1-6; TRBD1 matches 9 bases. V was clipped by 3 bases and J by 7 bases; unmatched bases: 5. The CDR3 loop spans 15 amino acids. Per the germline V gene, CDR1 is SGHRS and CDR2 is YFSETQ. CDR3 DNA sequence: TGCGCCAGCAGCTGGGGACAGGGAGGCAATTCACCCCTCCACTTT. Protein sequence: CASSWGQGGNSPLHF.

CDR3 sequence reads: CASSTFLQGHGYTF. DNA for the CDR3: TGCGCCAGCAGCACCTTTCTCCAGGGTCATGGCTACACCTTC. J is TRBJ1-2 and V is TRBV5-1; TRBD1 is a possible D gene (5 bases). The germline CDR1 and CDR2 sequences are SGHRS and YFSETQ. This CDR3 region has 14 residues. Trimming cost V 4 bases and J 6 bases, with 16 bases left between them.

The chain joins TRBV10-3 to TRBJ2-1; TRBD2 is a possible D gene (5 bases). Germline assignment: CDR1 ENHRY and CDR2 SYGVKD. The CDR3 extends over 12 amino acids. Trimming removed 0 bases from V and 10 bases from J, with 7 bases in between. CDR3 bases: TGTGCCATCAGTGAGTCGAGAGGGGAGCAGTTCTTC. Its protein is CAISESRGEQFF.